This T cell receptor (beta chain) was sequenced during a study of blood T cell repertoires in COVID-19. About the study: COVID-19 samples from acute and convalescent phases originated in the United States, Italy and Spain.

V lost 8 bases and J lost 8, with 21 bases in between. The CDR3 length is 13 residues. From germline, CDR1 is SQVTM and CDR2 ANQGSEA. Using immunoSEQ multiplex PCR, the repertoire was profiled, and TCRdb retains in-frame clones only, with some absent. Among roughly 280,000 clones listed, 70% to 90% were seen once. The chain is built from TRBV29-1 and TRBJ1-2; tentative D call: TRBD1 (5 bases). The sequenced material came from peripheral blood. The sequence was collected from a woman between 70 and 85 years old with acute or convalescent COVID-19. CDR3 coding DNA: TGCAGCACTGGGGAAGGTCAGGGCTGGGGCTACACCTTC. The encoded protein is CSTGEGQGWGYTF. Variable domain in full (rest from reference TRBV29-1 and TRBJ1-2): SAVISQKPSRDICQRGTSLTIQCQVDSQVTMMFWYRQQPGQSLTLIATANQGSEATYESGFVIDKFPISRPNLTFSTLTVSNMSPEDSSIYLCSTGEGQGWGYTFGSGTRLTVV.